Here is one T cell receptor beta chain with its context. Its target is not known. With 0 bases clipped from V and 4 bases from J, the junction kept 4 bases outside the gene matches. The germline V gene has CDR1 SGDLS and CDR2 YYNGEE. The CDR3 runs 16 residues. This record comes from a study of OX40 agonist ivuxolimab in advanced cancers. Study-wide background: Dose-escalation patients were diagnosed with hepatocellular carcinoma, melanoma, renal cell cancer or head and neck cancer.

Measured with immunoSEQ multiplex PCR; TCRdb has only the in-frame clones, and not every one. The sample includes nearly 55,000 clones, around 88% seen only once; the top ten take approximately 1.5%. Points from the study as a whole: Expanded clones belonging to CD8+ T cells outnumbered, on average, those of CD4+. Both blood CD4+ and CD8+ T cells showed clonal growth by week 6 at 0.1 to 3.0 mg/kg.

This receptor was obtained from an adult with an advanced solid tumor such as melanoma, head and neck, liver or kidney cancer. Sequenced material: CD4+ or CD8+ T cells sorted from blood, taken in a trial of the OX40 agonist ivuxolimab. The genes are TRBV9 and TRBJ2-1, with 10 bases that match TRBD2. The CDR3 DNA reads TGTGCCAGCAGCGTAGCGGGAGCGGGAGGGTACAATGAGCAGTTCTTC. It codes for CASSVAGAGGYNEQFF.